This is a list of T cell receptor beta chains from one sample in a study of lymphopenia after photon versus proton radiotherapy. Libraries were prepared by immunoSEQ multiplex PCR; TCRdb keeps only in-frame clonotypes and omits some of them. The profile shows tens of thousands of clones, 84% of them singletons. Here the sequenced sample was peripheral blood, taken from a patient treated with proton-based radiotherapy. These receptors all stem from a man between 60 and 70 years old with pancreatic cancer. Both conserved end residues are part of each CDR3. D genes are given only for firm matches. Rows may omit the clone size; those that give it use once, few, many or a size class.

j_call d_call v_call clone_size cdr3_aa cdr3_nt
TRBJ2-3 TRBD2 TRBV28 . CASRPTSGGSNTQYF TGTGCCAGCAGACCCACTAGCGGGGGATCAAATACGCAGTATTTT
TRBJ2-7 . TRBV5-4 . CASSPTSRQESYEQYF TGTGCCAGCAGCCCGACCTCGCGACAGGAGTCCTACGAGCAGTACTTC
TRBJ1-5 . TRBV30 . CAWSVEGTEPQHF TGTGCCTGGAGTGTAGAGGGTACGGAGCCCCAGCATTTT
TRBJ2-2 TRBD1 TRBV27 . CASRTGLSTGELFF TGTGCCAGCAGGACAGGGCTGAGCACCGGGGAGCTGTTTTTT
TRBJ2-7 TRBD1 TRBV7-8 . CASSPAGTGSYEQYF TGTGCCAGCAGCCCAGCCGGGACAGGGTCCTACGAGCAGTACTTC
TRBJ2-1 TRBD2 TRBV7-9 . CASSGLAGVTNEQFF TGTGCCAGCAGCGGACTAGCGGGAGTTACTAATGAGCAGTTCTTC
TRBJ1-2 . TRBV5-8 . CASSLAGYGYTF TGTGCCAGCAGCTTGGCGGGGTATGGCTACACCTTC
TRBJ2-7 . TRBV28 . CASSPGTEAYEQYF TGTGCCAGCAGCCCCGGGACCGAAGCCTACGAGCAGTACTTC
TRBJ1-2 . TRBV11-3 . CASSLIRRTEGYGYTF TGCGCCAGCAGCTTAATCCGCCGGACAGAGGGCTATGGCTACACCTTC
TRBJ1-2 . TRBV6-1 . CASSDGPFYGYTF TGTGCCAGCAGTGACGGGCCATTCTATGGCTACACCTTC
TRBJ2-7 TRBD1 TRBV7-2 . CASSLEGTGVAEQYF TGTGCCAGCAGCTTAGAAGGGACAGGGGTCGCCGAGCAGTACTTC
TRBJ2-7 TRBD2 TRBV27 . CASSFSGSSYEQYF TGTGCCAGCAGTTTTAGCGGGAGTTCCTACGAGCAGTACTTC
TRBJ2-7 TRBD1 TRBV27 . CASSASYHAGTGLYEQYF TGTGCCAGCAGTGCATCCTACCATGCCGGGACAGGGTTATACGAGCAGTACTTC
TRBJ2-1 . TRBV27 . CASSLVSSGYNEQFF TGTGCCAGCAGTTTAGTTTCATCGGGCTACAATGAGCAGTTCTTC
TRBJ2-1 . TRBV28 . CASSSRRGDGKDEQFF TGTGCCAGCAGCTCCCGGCGGGGCGATGGTAAGGATGAGCAGTTCTTC
TRBJ2-1 TRBD1 TRBV7-9 . CASSWDRGGIHEQFF TGTGCCAGCAGCTGGGACAGGGGAGGGATCCATGAGCAGTTCTTC
TRBJ1-2 . TRBV28 . CASTTSGAYGYTF TGTGCCAGCACAACATCCGGCGCCTATGGCTACACCTTC
TRBJ2-7 . TRBV20-1 . CSATTSYEQYF TGCAGTGCTACAACCTCCTACGAGCAGTACTTC
TRBJ2-3 . TRBV19 . CASKTYSGASTDTQYF TGTGCCAGTAAAACTTATTCTGGGGCTAGCACAGATACGCAGTATTTT
TRBJ1-1 TRBD1 TRBV5-8 . CASSLEGQGVWINTEAFF TGTGCCAGCAGCTTGGAAGGACAGGGGGTCTGGATTAACACTGAAGCTTTCTTT
TRBJ1-1 . TRBV6-1 . CASSPNTEAFF TGTGCCAGCTCACCCAACACTGAAGCTTTCTTT
TRBJ2-2 TRBD1 TRBV2 . CASSRDRGAGELFF TGTGCCAGCAGTAGGGACAGGGGTGCCGGGGAGCTGTTTTTT
TRBJ2-2 TRBD1 TRBV4-2 . CASSQDIQGANTGELFF TGTGCCAGCAGCCAAGATATACAGGGGGCCAACACCGGGGAGCTGTTTTTT
TRBJ2-3 . TRBV5-1 . CASSLSGRAPGVRDTQYF TGCGCCAGCAGCTTGAGTGGTCGGGCCCCTGGCGTACGGGATACGCAGTATTTT
TRBJ2-1 TRBD2 TRBV10-3 . CAIRTSGSYNEQFF TGTGCCATCAGAACTAGCGGCTCCTACAATGAGCAGTTCTTC
TRBJ2-2 . TRBV7-2 . CASSRQLNTGELFF TGTGCCAGCAGTCGACAGCTTAACACCGGGGAGCTGTTTTTT
TRBJ2-5 . TRBV30 . CATIIRDLEQYF TGTGCCACTATCATCCGGGACTTGGAGCAGTACTTC
TRBJ2-5 . TRBV4-1 . CASSPILTGLPLQETQYF TGCGCCAGCAGCCCGATCCTGACGGGACTCCCCCTCCAAGAGACCCAGTACTTC
TRBJ2-3 . TRBV29-1 . CSLFIGDTQYF TGCAGTCTCTTTATAGGGGATACGCAGTATTTT
TRBJ2-3 TRBD2 TRBV9 . CASSVDLRESADTQYF TGTGCCAGCAGCGTAGATCTGCGGGAGTCGGCAGATACGCAGTATTTT
TRBJ2-7 . TRBV28 . CASKAVGSYEQYF TGTGCCAGCAAGGCAGTCGGATCCTACGAGCAGTACTTC
TRBJ2-1 . TRBV7-2 . CASSFASFSEQFF TGTGCCAGCAGCTTTGCTAGCTTCAGTGAGCAGTTCTTC
TRBJ2-1 TRBD2 TRBV4-2 . CASSQVAGTSGGSSYNEQFF TGTGCCAGCAGCCAAGTCGCCGGGACTAGCGGGGGGAGCTCCTACAATGAGCAGTTCTTC
TRBJ1-1 . TRBV18 . CASSLLDRSNTEAFF TGTGCCAGCTCACTCCTAGACAGGTCCAACACTGAAGCTTTCTTT
TRBJ2-1 . TRBV19 . CASSKRQYNEQFF TGTGCCAGTAGTAAACGGCAGTATAATGAGCAGTTCTTC
TRBJ1-1 . TRBV6-1 . CATSPSGREAFF TGTGCCACCTCCCCATCCGGGAGGGAAGCTTTCTTT
TRBJ2-7 . TRBV14 . CASSQGRSGSSYEQYF TGTGCCAGCAGCCAAGGCCGGAGCGGTAGCTCCTACGAGCAGTACTTC
TRBJ1-1 . TRBV11-2 . CASSFSRGTEAFF TGTGCCAGCAGCTTCTCCCGGGGCACTGAAGCTTTCTTT
TRBJ1-5 . TRBV6-5 once CASSYSNLGPNQPQHF TGTGCCAGCAGTTATTCCAACTTGGGCCCAAATCAGCCCCAGCATTTT
TRBJ2-4 . TRBV7-5 . CARMRGPLEAKNIQYF TGTGCCAGAATGCGGGGACCTTTGGAGGCCAAAAACATTCAGTACTTC
TRBJ2-2 . TRBV9 once CASSVADAANTGELFF TGTGCCAGCAGCGTAGCCGACGCAGCGAACACCGGGGAGCTGTTTTTT
TRBJ2-2 . TRBV7-6 . CASSLQGEVAGELFF TGTGCCAGCAGCCTTCAGGGTGAGGTTGCCGGGGAGCTGTTTTTT
TRBJ2-2 TRBD1 TRBV19 . CVWRGTGRTGELFF TGTGTGTGGCGTGGGACAGGGCGTACCGGGGAGCTGTTTTTT
TRBJ2-7 . TRBV5-6 once CASSFFTSYEQYF TGTGCCAGCAGCTTCTTTACCTCCTACGAGCAGTACTTC
TRBJ2-1 . TRBV29-1 . CSVYRLGEQFF TGCAGCGTTTACAGGTTGGGCGAGCAGTTCTTC
TRBJ2-7 TRBD1 TRBV29-1 . CSARGGQGEQYF TGCAGCGCCCGAGGGGGACAGGGCGAGCAGTACTTC
TRBJ2-5 . TRBV30 . CAWSEGGGQKTQYF TGTGCCTGGAGTGAAGGGGGAGGTCAGAAGACCCAGTACTTC
TRBJ2-1 . TRBV28 . CASYTRRGLNNEQFF TGTGCCAGCTACACCCGACGCGGGCTGAACAATGAGCAGTTCTTC
TRBJ2-6 . TRBV6-1 . CASSDPGAVSGANVLTF TGTGCCAGCAGTGACCCCGGGGCAGTCTCTGGGGCCAACGTCCTGACTTTC
TRBJ1-2 . TRBV5-1 once CASSFAGTGYTF TGCGCCAGCAGCTTCGCCGGAACGGGCTACACCTTC